The source of this T cell receptor beta chain is a study of blood T cell repertoires in COVID-19. For the study at large: Spain, Italy and the United States supplied samples that represented acute and convalescent COVID-19. PBMCs, B-cell-depleted T cells, or T cells provided the cDNA or gDNA that made up the material.

Study processing details: It was from reference gene primer amplification that nucleated cell counts were estimated. Here immunoSEQ multiplex PCR was the method, and the copy in TCRdb shows in-frame clones only, minus some. Clonal size and the V and J genes are those of that table, whereas D and trimming came from the DNA. The sample shows 110,000 to 150,000 clones, around four fifths of them seen only once. Germline-derived CDR1 and CDR2 are SNHLY and FYNNEI. V lost 6 bases to trimming and J lost 7 bases, with 15 bases between them. The CDR3 loop spans 14 amino acids. Donors were grouped by their self-reported clinical history.

The chain couples TRBV2 to TRBJ2-2; D is ambiguous. The specimen was PBMCs or T cells enriched from blood (not recorded which). The sequence was collected from a woman between 40 and 55 years old who had recovered from COVID-19. Written as DNA, the CDR3 is TGTGCCAGCAGGTTGAGCCCTGGTGGCGGGGAGCTGTTTTTT. This gives the protein CASRLSPGGGELFF. Together with reference TRBV2 and TRBJ2-2, the CDR3 gives the full variable domain: EPEVTQTPSHQVTQMGQEVILRCVPISNHLYFYWYRQILGQKVEFLVSFYNNEISEKSEIFDDQFSVERPDGSNFTLKIRSTKLEDSAMYFCASRLSPGGGELFFGEGSRLTVL.